The 24 T cell receptor beta chains in this list originate from one sample, sequenced in a study of PD-1 blockade in classical Hodgkin lymphoma. In every patient, relapse followed autologous stem cell transplantation, while exposure to brentuximab vedotin differed. The repertoire was sequenced with immunoSEQ multiplex PCR; TCRdb's copy has only in-frame clones and lacks some. Altogether fewer than 25,000 clones are present, around 67% being singletons, with the ten largest covering approximately 24%. Here the sequenced sample was peripheral blood mononuclear cells (PBMCs), taken before the second cycle of nivolumab. These receptors came from a human donor with classical Hodgkin lymphoma.

The rearrangement uses TRBV2 and TRBJ2-5; 8 bases are shared with TRBD2. The V and J ends lost 4 bases and 0 bases, in that order; junction bases with no gene match: 4. CDR1 and CDR2 (germline): SNHLY, FYNNEI. There are 15 residues in the CDR3. The CDR3 reads CASSGLASNQETQYF. CDR3 sequence (DNA): TGTGCCAGCAGTGGACTAGCGAGTAACCAAGAGACCCAGTACTTC.

This chain joins TRBV5-1 and TRBJ2-1, with TRBD1 matching 7 bases. Trimming at V came to 0 bases and at J to 7 bases, leaving 7 bases not matched to a gene. Germline V gene data show CDR1 as SGHRS and CDR2 as YFSETQ. The CDR3 length is 15 residues. Written as DNA, the CDR3 is TGCGCCAGCAGCTTGGCCAGGGGGAGTCTAAATGAGCAGTTCTTC. Translating gives CASSLARGSLNEQFF.

The rearrangement joins TRBV4-1 to TRBJ2-3, with a tentative D call TRBD2 (6 bases). The CDR3 loop spans 16 amino acids. Germline V gene data show CDR1 as MGHRA and CDR2 as YSYEKL. Trimming shortened V by 0 bases and J by 1 base, and 11 bases separated the two germline ends. The CDR3 DNA follows: TGCGCCAGCAGCCAAGATTGGGCTAGCGGCACAGATACGCAGTATTTT. Translation gives CASSQDWASGTDTQYF.

The chain is built from TRBV12-5 and TRBJ1-5; TRBD1 might be the D (5 bases). Between the trimmed V and J ends, which lost 6 bases and 0 bases, there was a span of 15 bases. This CDR3 spans 16 amino acids. Germline V gene lookup returns CDR1 LGHNT and CDR2 FRNRAP. CDR3 in DNA: TGTGCTAGTGGCTCCCGACAGAACTTTAGCAATCAGCCCCAGCATTTT. This gives the protein CASGSRQNFSNQPQHF.

V and J are TRBV19 and TRBJ2-1; the match to TRBD2 covers 9 bases. CDR1 and CDR2 (germline): LNHDA, SQIVND (reference sequence). J lost 7 bases, V lost 1 base, and 5 bases had no gene match. This CDR3 comprises 15 residues. CDR3 sequence (DNA): TGTGCCAGTAGTATAGGGCTAGCGGGGATAAATGAGCAGTTCTTC. Amino acid sequence: CASSIGLAGINEQFF.

The rearrangement uses TRBV5-4 and TRBJ1-1; TRBD1 matches 9 bases. The CDR3 extends over 14 amino acids. The V and J ends lost 3 bases and 2 bases, in that order; junction bases with no gene match: 2. Germline CDR1 reads SGHNT; CDR2 reads YYREEE (reference sequence). CDR3 bases: TGTGCCAGCAGCTCGGGACAGGGAAACACTGAAGCTTTCTTT. It yields the protein CASSSGQGNTEAFF.

V gene TRBV7-9 combines with J gene TRBJ2-1; D not resolved. The CDR3 spans 13 residues. Trimming cost V 1 base and J 4 bases, with 5 bases left between them. Germline values: CDR1 SEHNR, CDR2 FQNEAQ (reference sequence). CDR3 DNA sequence: TGTGCCAGCAGCTTAGGGGCGTACAATGAGCAGTTCTTC. This translates into CASSLGAYNEQFF.

The CDR3, as DNA: TGTGCCAGCAGTTACATTCGGACAGGGGGAAGCTATGGCTACACCTTC. It encodes CASSYIRTGGSYGYTF. The chain links TRBV6-5 to TRBJ1-2; the match to TRBD1 covers 10 bases. This CDR3 is built from 16 residues. CDR1 is MNHEY and CDR2 is SVGAGI in the germline V gene. The J segment lost 4 bases and the V segment lost 2 bases, leaving 7 bases of the junction unmatched.

The chain combines TRBV6-5 with TRBJ2-7, with D uncertain. This CDR3 region has 14 residues. CDR1 is MNHEY, CDR2 SVGAGI, per germline. The V and J ends lost 0 bases and 0 bases respectively, with 6 bases between them. This CDR3 reads CASSYSYSSYEQYF. The CDR3 bases are TGTGCCAGCAGTTACTCGTACTCCTCCTACGAGCAGTACTTC.

The chain combines TRBV7-9 with TRBJ1-1; D unclear. Trimming pared 5 bases from V and 11 bases from J, leaving 18 bases between. Germline V gene lookup returns CDR1 SEHNR and CDR2 FQNEAQ (reference sequence). The CDR3 length is 13 residues. The CDR3 loop is CASSPRPRIGAFF. In DNA form, the CDR3 reads TGTGCCAGCAGCCCCCGACCTCGGATTGGGGCTTTCTTT.

Concerning this clone: Within the sample, other DNA sequences also encode this same CDR3. This rearrangement joins TRBV27 to TRBJ2-1; the D is unclear. There are 16 residues in the CDR3. Germline V CDR1 and CDR2: MNHEY, SMNVEV (reference sequence). The ends were cut back, 0 bases at V and 0 bases at J, with 9 bases in the middle. The CDR3 sequence is CASSLSSASSYNEQFF. In nucleotides, the CDR3 is TGTGCCAGCAGTTTATCGAGCGCCAGCTCCTACAATGAGCAGTTCTTC.

This clone was seen just once. Additional DNA sequences in this sample encode the identical CDR3. The chain links TRBV6-5 to TRBJ1-1; weak D call: TRBD1 (5 bases). The CDR3 contains 13 residues. Germline CDR1 MNHEY, CDR2 SVGAGI. V was cut by 6 bases and J by 1 base, with 9 bases left in between. In DNA, the CDR3 is TGTGCCAGCAGCAGCGGACAGAACACTGAAGCTTTCTTT. Encoded protein: CASSSGQNTEAFF.

The chain carries TRBV10-3 and TRBJ2-7; D is ambiguous. Germline V gene data show CDR1 as ENHRY and CDR2 as SYGVKD. The V and J ends lost 10 bases and 2 bases respectively, with 12 bases between them. There are 12 residues in the CDR3. This CDR3 reads CATRGGPYEQYF. CDR3 DNA sequence: TGTGCCACTCGCGGCGGCCCCTACGAGCAGTACTTC.

The V and J genes are TRBV10-1 and TRBJ2-2; D unclear. The CDR3 runs to 13 residues. Germline assignment: CDR1 WNHNN and CDR2 SYGVQD (reference sequence). Trimming cost V 5 bases and J 4 bases, with 8 bases left between them. CDR3 bases: TGCGCCAGCAGTCCGGCAGTCACCGGGGAGCTGTTTTTT. It codes for CASSPAVTGELFF.

The chain recombines TRBV18 with TRBJ1-1; D may be TRBD1 (5 bases). CDR3 size: 14 residues. CDR1 and CDR2 from the germline V gene are KGHSH and LQKENI. V lost 4 bases and J lost 0, with 9 bases in between. CDR3 residues: CASSLGTVNTEAFF. CDR3 nucleotides: TGTGCCAGCTCACTCGGGACCGTGAACACTGAAGCTTTCTTT.

The J gene is TRBJ2-2, the V gene TRBV19; 10 bases agree with TRBD1. The trim removed 4 bases at V and 4 bases at J, leaving 6 bases unmatched. From germline, CDR1 is LNHDA and CDR2 SQIVND (reference sequence). This CDR3 has 16 residues. Written as DNA, the CDR3 is TGTGCCAGTAGTAACGGACAGGGGGATGGCACCGGGGAGCTGTTTTTT. It encodes CASSNGQGDGTGELFF.

The CDR3 protein is CASSFDSNEQFF. The CDR3 nucleotides read TGTGCCAGCAGCTTCGACTCCAATGAGCAGTTCTTC. The chain joins TRBV11-2 to TRBJ2-1, with D unresolved. The V gene lost 3 bases and the J gene lost 6 bases, with 6 bases spanning the gap. Looked up from germline, CDR1 is SGHAT and CDR2 is FQNNGV. This CDR3 is 12 amino acids long.

This clone has just one count. The V gene is TRBV6-1, the J gene TRBJ1-1, with 8 bases matching TRBD1. The J segment lost 1 base and the V segment lost 6 bases, leaving 1 base of the junction unmatched. Germline assignment: CDR1 MNHNS and CDR2 SASEGT. CDR3 length equals 13 residues. Written as DNA, the CDR3 is TGTGCCAGCAGGGGACAGGCGAACACTGAAGCTTTCTTT. Translating gives CASRGQANTEAFF.

The V and J genes are TRBV5-6 and TRBJ1-2; D remains ambiguous. V was pared by 0 bases and J by 3 bases, with 9 bases between. The CDR3 is 14 amino acids. The germline CDR1 and CDR2 sequences are SGHDT and YYEEEE. DNA of the CDR3: TGTGCCAGCAGCTTGGAGGGTATACACTATGGCTACACCTTC. Its protein is CASSLEGIHYGYTF.

This rearrangement joins TRBV7-9 to TRBJ2-2, with 9 bases fitting TRBD1. Germline CDR1 SEHNR, CDR2 FQNEAQ (reference sequence). Losses at the gene ends were 3 bases for V and 2 bases for J; bases not matched to a gene: 4. The CDR3 covers 16 residues. In DNA form, the CDR3 reads TGTGCCAGCAGCTTGGTGGGACAGGGAAACACCGGGGAGCTGTTTTTT. Protein product: CASSLVGQGNTGELFF.

The rearrangement uses TRBV10-3 and TRBJ2-3; the D gene is possibly TRBD1 (6 bases). The V and J ends lost 8 bases and 0 bases respectively, with 15 bases between them. The CDR3 contains 15 residues. Per the germline V gene, CDR1 is ENHRY and CDR2 is SYGVKD. CDR3 DNA: TGTGCCATCGGAACAGGGTCAACTAGCACAGATACGCAGTATTTT. It is translated as CAIGTGSTSTDTQYF.

This clone was detected only once. V usage is TRBV6-1 and J usage is TRBJ1-5, with D unclear. Germline values: CDR1 MNHNS, CDR2 SASEGT. The CDR3 has 15 amino acids. Between the trimmed V and J ends, which lost 6 bases and 0 bases, there was a span of 12 bases. The CDR3: CASRAGINSNQPQHF. The CDR3 nucleotides read TGTGCCAGCAGGGCAGGAATTAATAGCAATCAGCCCCAGCATTTT.

The table lists this clone with a count of one. The rearrangement uses TRBV11-2 and TRBJ2-7, with D possibly being TRBD2 (6 bases). Trimming shortened V by 2 bases and J by 1 base, and 9 bases separated the two germline ends. Germline assignment: CDR1 SGHAT and CDR2 FQNNGV. The CDR3 totals 14 residues. The CDR3 bases are TGTGCCAGCAGCTTACTCGGGGGTTCCTACGAGCAGTACTTC. Amino acid sequence: CASSLLGGSYEQYF.

V usage is TRBV5-1 and J usage is TRBJ2-7; maybe TRBD2 (5 bases). V was shortened by 0 bases and J by 0 bases, with 16 bases between the two germline ends. Germline V lookup: CDR1 SGHRS, CDR2 YFSETQ. The CDR3 sequence is 17 residues long. In DNA, the CDR3 is TGCGCCAGCAGCTTGGTTACCAGCGGTTTCGTCTCCTACGAGCAGTACTTC. Translation: CASSLVTSGFVSYEQYF.